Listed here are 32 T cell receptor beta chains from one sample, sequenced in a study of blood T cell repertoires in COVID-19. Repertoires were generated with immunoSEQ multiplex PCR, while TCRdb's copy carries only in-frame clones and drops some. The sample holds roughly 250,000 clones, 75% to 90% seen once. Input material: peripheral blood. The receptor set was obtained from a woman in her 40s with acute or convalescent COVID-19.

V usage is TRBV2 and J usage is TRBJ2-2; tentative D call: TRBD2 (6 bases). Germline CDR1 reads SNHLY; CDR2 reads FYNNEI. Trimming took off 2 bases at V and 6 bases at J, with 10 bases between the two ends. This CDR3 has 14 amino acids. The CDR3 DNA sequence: TGTGCCAGCAGTGAAAGGGAGGCCCCCGGGGAGCTGTTTTTT. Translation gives CASSEREAPGELFF.

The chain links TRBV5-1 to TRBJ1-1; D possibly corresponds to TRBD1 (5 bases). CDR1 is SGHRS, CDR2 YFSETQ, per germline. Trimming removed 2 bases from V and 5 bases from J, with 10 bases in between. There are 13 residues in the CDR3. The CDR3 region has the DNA TGCGCCAGCAGCTTCGGCAGGGAAACTGAAGCTTTCTTT. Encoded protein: CASSFGRETEAFF.

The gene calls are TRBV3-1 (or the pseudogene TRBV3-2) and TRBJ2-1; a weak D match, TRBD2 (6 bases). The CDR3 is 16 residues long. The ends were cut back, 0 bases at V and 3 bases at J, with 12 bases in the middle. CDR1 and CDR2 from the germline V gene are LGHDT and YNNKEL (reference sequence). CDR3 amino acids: CASSQDGRGDYNEQFF. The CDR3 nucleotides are TGTGCCAGCAGCCAAGATGGGCGGGGAGACTACAATGAGCAGTTCTTC.

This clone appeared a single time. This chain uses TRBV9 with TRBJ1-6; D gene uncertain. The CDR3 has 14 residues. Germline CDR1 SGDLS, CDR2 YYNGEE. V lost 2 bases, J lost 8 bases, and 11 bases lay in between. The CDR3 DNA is TGTGCCAGCAGCGTGACCCCTGAGGATTCACCCCTCCACTTT. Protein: CASSVTPEDSPLHF.

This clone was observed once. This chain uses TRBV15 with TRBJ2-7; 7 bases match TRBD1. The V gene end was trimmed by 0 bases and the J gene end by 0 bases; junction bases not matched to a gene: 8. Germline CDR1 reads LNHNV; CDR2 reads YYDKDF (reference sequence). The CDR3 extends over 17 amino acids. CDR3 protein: CATSREGWTGGSYEQYV. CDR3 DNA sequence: TGTGCCACCAGCAGAGAAGGTTGGACAGGTGGCTCCTACGAGCAGTACGTC.

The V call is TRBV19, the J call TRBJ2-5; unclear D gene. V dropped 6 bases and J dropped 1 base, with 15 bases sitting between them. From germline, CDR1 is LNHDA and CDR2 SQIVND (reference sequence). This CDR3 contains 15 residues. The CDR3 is CASSSGSHSQETQYF. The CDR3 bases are TGTGCCAGTAGCTCAGGCTCACATTCCCAAGAGACCCAGTACTTC.

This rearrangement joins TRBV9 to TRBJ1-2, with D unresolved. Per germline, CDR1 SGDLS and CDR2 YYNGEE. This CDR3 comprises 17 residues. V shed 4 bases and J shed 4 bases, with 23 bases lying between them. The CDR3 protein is CASSPAALAVRGYGYTF. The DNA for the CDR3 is TGTGCCAGCAGCCCAGCAGCCCTCGCGGTCCGGGGCTATGGCTACACCTTC. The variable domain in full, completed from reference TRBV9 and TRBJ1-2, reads DSGVTQTPKHLITATGQRVTLRCSPRSGDLSVYWYQQSLDQGLQFLIQYYNGEERAKGNILERFSAQQFPDLHSELNLSSLELGDSALYFCASSPAALAVRGYGYTFGSGTRLTVV.

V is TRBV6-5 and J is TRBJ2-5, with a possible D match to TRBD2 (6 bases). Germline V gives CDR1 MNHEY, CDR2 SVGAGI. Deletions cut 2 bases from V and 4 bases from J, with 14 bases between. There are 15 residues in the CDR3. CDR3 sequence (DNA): TGTGCCAGCAGTTACGGCCTGCGGGGAACAGAGACCCAGTACTTC. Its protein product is CASSYGLRGTETQYF.

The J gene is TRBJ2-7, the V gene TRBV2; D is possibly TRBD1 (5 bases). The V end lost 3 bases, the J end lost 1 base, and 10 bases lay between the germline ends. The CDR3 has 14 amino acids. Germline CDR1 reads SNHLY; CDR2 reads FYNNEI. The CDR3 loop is CASSDYDSSYEQYV. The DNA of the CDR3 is TGTGCCAGCAGTGACTACGACAGTTCCTACGAGCAGTACGTC.

For the CDR3, the DNA is TGTGCCAGCACCTTAAGCGGAGGCACTGAAGCTTTCTTT. Protein sequence: CASTLSGGTEAFF. The chain joins TRBV6-5 to TRBJ1-1, with D hard to call. Germline V gives CDR1 MNHEY, CDR2 SVGAGI. The CDR3 spans 13 residues. With 7 bases removed from V and 4 bases from J, the gap between germline ends came to 13 bases.

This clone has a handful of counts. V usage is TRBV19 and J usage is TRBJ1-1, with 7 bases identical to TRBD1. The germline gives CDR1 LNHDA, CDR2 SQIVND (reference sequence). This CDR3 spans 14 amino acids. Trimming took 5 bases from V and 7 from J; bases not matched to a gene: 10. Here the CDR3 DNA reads TGTGCCAGTAGTCCCCGGACAGGTTGGGTTGAAGCTTTCTTT. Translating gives CASSPRTGWVEAFF.

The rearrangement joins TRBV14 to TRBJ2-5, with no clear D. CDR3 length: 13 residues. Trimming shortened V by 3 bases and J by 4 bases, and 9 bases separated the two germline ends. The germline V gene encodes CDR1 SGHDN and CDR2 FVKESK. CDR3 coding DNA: TGTGCCAGCAGCCAGGGCACCCTAGAGACCCAGTACTTC. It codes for CASSQGTLETQYF.

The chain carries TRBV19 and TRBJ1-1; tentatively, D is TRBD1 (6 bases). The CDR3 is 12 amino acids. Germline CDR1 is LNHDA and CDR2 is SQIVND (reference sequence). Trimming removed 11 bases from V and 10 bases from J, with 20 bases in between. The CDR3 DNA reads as TGTGCCTCACGGGGGGGGCCGTCCGTAGCTTTCTTT. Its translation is CASRGGPSVAFF.

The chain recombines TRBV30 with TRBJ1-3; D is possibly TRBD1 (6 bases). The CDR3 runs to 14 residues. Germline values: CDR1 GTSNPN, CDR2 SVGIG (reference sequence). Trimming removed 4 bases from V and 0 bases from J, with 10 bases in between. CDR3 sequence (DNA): TGTGCCTGGACCCTAGGGGGCTCTGGAAACACCATATATTTT. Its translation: CAWTLGGSGNTIYF.

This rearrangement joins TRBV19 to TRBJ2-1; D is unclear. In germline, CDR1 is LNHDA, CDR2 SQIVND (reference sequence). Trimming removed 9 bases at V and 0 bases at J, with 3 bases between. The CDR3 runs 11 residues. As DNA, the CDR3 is TGTGCCAGCAACTCCTACAATGAGCAGTTCTTC. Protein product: CASNSYNEQFF.

DNA for the CDR3: TGTGCCAGCAGTTACTCAACTAGCGGGGGGACAGAGACCCAGTACTTC. Protein product: CASSYSTSGGTETQYF. The gene calls are TRBV6-5 and TRBJ2-5; 12 positions agree with TRBD2. V lost 0 bases to trimming and J lost 4 bases; unmatched junction nucleotides: 3. Germline values: CDR1 MNHEY, CDR2 SVGAGI. This CDR3 has 16 residues.

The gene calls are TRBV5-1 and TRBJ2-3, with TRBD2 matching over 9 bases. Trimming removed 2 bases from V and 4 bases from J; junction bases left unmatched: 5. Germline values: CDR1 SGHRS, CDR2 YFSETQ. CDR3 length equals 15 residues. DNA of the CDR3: TGCGCCAGCAGCTTTGGCGGGGGGGCCGCAGATACGCAGTATTTT. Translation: CASSFGGGAADTQYF.

The CDR3 DNA reads TGTGCCAGCAGCTTACACAGACTAGCGGGGGGTCCCGTTAGCACAGATACGCAGTATTTT. Protein sequence: CASSLHRLAGGPVSTDTQYF. The chain combines TRBV5-8 with TRBJ2-3; 13 bases align to TRBD2. The CDR3 spans 20 residues. The germline CDR1 and CDR2 sequences are SGHTS and YDEGEE. V lost 2 bases, J lost 0 bases, and 12 bases stayed unmatched.

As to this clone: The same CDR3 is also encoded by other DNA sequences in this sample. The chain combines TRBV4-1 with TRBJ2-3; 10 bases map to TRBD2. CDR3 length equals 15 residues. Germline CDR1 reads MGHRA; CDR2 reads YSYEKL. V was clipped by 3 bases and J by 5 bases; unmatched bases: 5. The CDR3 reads CASSQLAGVRDTQYF. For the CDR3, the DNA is TGCGCCAGCAGCCAGCTAGCGGGGGTGAGAGATACGCAGTATTTT.

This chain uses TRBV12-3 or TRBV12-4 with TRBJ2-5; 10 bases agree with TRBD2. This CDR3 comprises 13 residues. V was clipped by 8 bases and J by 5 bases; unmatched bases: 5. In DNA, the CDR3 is TGTGCCAGCCGAGCGGGGGGGTGGGAGACCCAGTACTTC. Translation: CASRAGGWETQYF.

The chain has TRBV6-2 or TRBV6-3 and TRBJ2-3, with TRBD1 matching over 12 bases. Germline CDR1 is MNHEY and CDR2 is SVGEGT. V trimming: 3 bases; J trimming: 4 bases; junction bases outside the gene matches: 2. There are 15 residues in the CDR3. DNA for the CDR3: TGTGCCAGCAGTTATGGGACAGGGGGCGCAGATACGCAGTATTTT. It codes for CASSYGTGGADTQYF.

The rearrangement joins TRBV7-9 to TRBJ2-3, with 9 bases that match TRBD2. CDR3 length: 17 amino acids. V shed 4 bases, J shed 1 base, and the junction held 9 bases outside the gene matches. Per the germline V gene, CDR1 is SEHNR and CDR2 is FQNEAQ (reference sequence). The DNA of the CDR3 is TGTGCCAGCAGCTCTATGCGGGGGGGGCGCGGCACAGATACGCAGTATTTT. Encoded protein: CASSSMRGGRGTDTQYF. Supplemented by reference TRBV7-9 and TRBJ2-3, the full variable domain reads DTGVSQNPRHKITKRGQNVTFRCDPISEHNRLYWYRQTLGQGPEFLTYFQNEAQLEKSRLLSDRFSAERPKGSFSTLEIQRTEQGDSAMYLCASSSMRGGRGTDTQYFGPGTRLTVL.

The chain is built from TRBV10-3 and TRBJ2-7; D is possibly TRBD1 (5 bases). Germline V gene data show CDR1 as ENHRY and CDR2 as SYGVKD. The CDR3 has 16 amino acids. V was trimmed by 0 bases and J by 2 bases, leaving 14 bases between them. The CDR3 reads CAISESGAGSAYEQYV. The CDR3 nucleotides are TGTGCCATCAGTGAGTCAGGGGCAGGTTCGGCCTACGAGCAGTACGTC.

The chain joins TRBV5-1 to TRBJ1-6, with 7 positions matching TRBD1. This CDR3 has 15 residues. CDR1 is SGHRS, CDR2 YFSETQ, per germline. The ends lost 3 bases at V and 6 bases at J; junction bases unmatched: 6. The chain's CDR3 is CASSSTGQINSPLHF. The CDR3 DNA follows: TGCGCCAGCAGCTCTACGGGACAGATTAATTCACCCCTCCACTTT. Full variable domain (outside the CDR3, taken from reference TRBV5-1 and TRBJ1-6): KAGVTQTPRYLIKTRGQQVTLSCSPISGHRSVSWYQQTPGQGLQFLFEYFSETQRNKGNFPGRFSGRQFSNSRSEMNVSTLELGDSALYLCASSSTGQINSPLHFGNGTRLTVT.

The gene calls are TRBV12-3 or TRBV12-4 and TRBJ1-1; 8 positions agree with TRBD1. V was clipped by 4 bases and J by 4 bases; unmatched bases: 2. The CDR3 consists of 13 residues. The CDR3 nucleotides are TGTGCCAGCAGTTGGACAGGGACCACTGAAGCTTTCTTT. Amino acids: CASSWTGTTEAFF.

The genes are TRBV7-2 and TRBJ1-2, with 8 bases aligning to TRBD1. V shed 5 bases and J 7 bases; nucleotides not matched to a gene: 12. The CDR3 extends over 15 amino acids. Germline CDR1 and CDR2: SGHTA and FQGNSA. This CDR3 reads CASSPQGARNFGYTF. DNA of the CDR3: TGTGCCAGCAGCCCTCAGGGGGCGCGAAATTTTGGCTACACCTTC. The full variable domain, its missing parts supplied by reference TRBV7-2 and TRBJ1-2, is GAGVSQSPSNKVTEKGKDVELRCDPISGHTALYWYRQSLGQGLEFLIYFQGNSAPDKSGLPSDRFSAERTGGSVSTLTIQRTQQEDSAVYLCASSPQGARNFGYTFGSGTRLTVV.

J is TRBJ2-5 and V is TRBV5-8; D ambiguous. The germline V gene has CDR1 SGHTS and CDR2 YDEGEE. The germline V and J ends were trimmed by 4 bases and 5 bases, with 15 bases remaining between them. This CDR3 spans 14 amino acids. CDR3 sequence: CASSQPDEVETQYF. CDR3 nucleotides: TGTGCCAGCAGCCAACCAGACGAGGTTGAGACCCAGTACTTC.

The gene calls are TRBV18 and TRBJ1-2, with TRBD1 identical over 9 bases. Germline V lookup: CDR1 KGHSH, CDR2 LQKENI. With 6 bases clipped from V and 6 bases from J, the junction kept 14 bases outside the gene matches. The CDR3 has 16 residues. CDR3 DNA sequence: TGTGCCAGCTCGCCCGTGGGTGGGGACAGGGTCGATGGCTACACCTTC. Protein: CASSPVGGDRVDGYTF.

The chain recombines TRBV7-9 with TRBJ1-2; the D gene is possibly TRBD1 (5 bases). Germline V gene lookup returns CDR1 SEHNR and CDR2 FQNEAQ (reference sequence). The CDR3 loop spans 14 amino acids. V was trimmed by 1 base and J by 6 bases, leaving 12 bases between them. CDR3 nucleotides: TGTGCCAGCAGCTTAGTAGGGCAGGGTGATGGCTACACCTTC. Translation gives CASSLVGQGDGYTF.

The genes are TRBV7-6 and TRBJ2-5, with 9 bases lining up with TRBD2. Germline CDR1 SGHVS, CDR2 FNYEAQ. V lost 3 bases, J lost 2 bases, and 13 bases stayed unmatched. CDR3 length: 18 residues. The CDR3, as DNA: TGTGCCAGCAGCTTTGGGACTAGCTGGCGAGGGCGTCAAGAGACCCAGTACTTC. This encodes CASSFGTSWRGRQETQYF.

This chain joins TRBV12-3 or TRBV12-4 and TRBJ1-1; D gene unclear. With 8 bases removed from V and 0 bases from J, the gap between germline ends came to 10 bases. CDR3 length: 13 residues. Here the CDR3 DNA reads TGTGCCAGCCGAGGCCGTATGAACACTGAAGCTTTCTTT. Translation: CASRGRMNTEAFF.

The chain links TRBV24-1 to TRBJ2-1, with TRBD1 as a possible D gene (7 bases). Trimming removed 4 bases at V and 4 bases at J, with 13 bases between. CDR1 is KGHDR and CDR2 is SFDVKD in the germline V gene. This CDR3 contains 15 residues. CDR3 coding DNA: TGTGCCACCAGTGAGTCGTCAGGGGGGTACAATGAGCAGTTCTTC. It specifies CATSESSGGYNEQFF.